The 6 T cell receptor beta chains presented below share a single source sample, sequenced in a study of T cell repertoires in cytomegalovirus infection. These receptors' antigens are unknown. TCRdb processed the reads anew with MiXCR; each CDR3 protein has one entry. This repertoire shows about 770,000 distinct CDR3 sequences, about 29% found once; its top ten account for less than 15%. The starting material was cultured CD8+ T cells from PBMCs, obtained from culture after CMV antigen stimulation. These receptors were taken from a human donor in good health (CMV status not recorded). Some clones in this sample may be carry-over from other donors' samples.

The chain combines TRBV27 with TRBJ2-7; TRBD1 matches at 7 bases. J was trimmed by 6 bases and V by 8 bases; bases with no gene match: 10. CDR1 is MNHEY, CDR2 SMNVEV, per germline (reference sequence). This CDR3 comprises 13 residues. The CDR3 region has the DNA TGTGCCAGCGCGGACAGGTTCGTAAGCGAGCAGTACTTC. Translating gives CASADRFVSEQYF.

This clonotype is a singleton in its sample. The J gene is TRBJ2-7, the V gene TRBV24-1; D gene ambiguous. The germline CDR1 and CDR2 sequences are KGHDR and SFDVKD. The CDR3 has 12 amino acids. V dropped 7 bases and J dropped 3 bases, with 9 bases sitting between them. CDR3 DNA sequence: TGTGCCACCAGCCAAGGGTGCTACGAGCAGTACTTC. Translating it yields CATSQGCYEQYF.

This clonotype has just a few counts. The chain has TRBV19 and TRBJ1-1; D remains ambiguous. There are 14 residues in the CDR3. Trimming cost V 5 bases and J 0 bases, with 10 bases left between them. Germline lookup yields CDR1 LNHDA and CDR2 SQIVND (reference sequence). The CDR3 DNA sequence: TGTGCCAGTAGTCCCGGGTGGCTGAACACTGAAGCTTTCTTT. It translates to CASSPGWLNTEAFF.

This clonotype was detected only a few times. The J gene is TRBJ1-2, the V gene TRBV2; D is uncertain. CDR3 length: 10 amino acids. CDR1 and CDR2 from the germline V gene are SNHLY and FYNNEI. V was clipped by 5 bases and J by 10 bases, with 8 bases between them. The CDR3 is CASSIRDYTF. The CDR3 bases are TGTGCCAGCAGTATAAGGGACTACACCTTC.

This clonotype has a single count. A read error is possible here, since a much larger clone lies one base away. This sequence joins TRBV27 and TRBJ2-1, with D possibly called TRBD1 or TRBD2 (5 bases each). CDR3 size: 16 residues. Looked up from germline, CDR1 is MNHEY and CDR2 is SMNVEV (reference sequence). Trimming shortened V by 1 base and J by 7 bases, and 17 bases separated the two germline ends. CDR3 amino acids: CASSLLGLSGLNEQFF. The CDR3 nucleotides are TGTGCCAGCAGTTTATTGGGGCTAAGCGGACTGAATGAGCAGTTCTTC.

The CDR3 DNA is TGTGCCAGCAGTCCGGGACCCTATGAAGCTTTCTTT. It is translated as CASSPGPYEAFF. This chain uses TRBV6-5 with TRBJ1-1; D may be TRBD1 (5 bases). The CDR3 is 12 amino acids. Germline CDR1 and CDR2: MNHEY and SVGAGI. V gave up 5 bases and J gave up 7 bases, with 11 bases separating them.